These 26 T cell receptor beta chains share one sample of origin, sequenced in a study of blood T cell repertoires in COVID-19. The protocol was immunoSEQ multiplex PCR, while the TCRdb copy is restricted to in-frame clones and leaves out a portion. The sample consists of fewer than 250,000 clones, 87% of them appearing once. The sample comprised PBMCs or T cells enriched from blood (not recorded which). The source is a woman in her twenties or thirties with acute COVID-19.

V gene TRBV27 combines with J gene TRBJ1-6; D is uncertain. The CDR3 is 13 residues long. The V end lost 6 bases, the J end lost 6 bases, and 9 bases lay between the germline ends. Germline V lookup: CDR1 MNHEY, CDR2 SMNVEV (reference sequence). The CDR3 region has the DNA TGTGCCAGCAGGAAACATTTTAATTCACCCCTCCACTTT. Its protein product is CASRKHFNSPLHF.

The chain couples TRBV12-3 or TRBV12-4 to TRBJ1-2; D may be TRBD1 (5 bases). The CDR3 length is 13 residues. The germline V and J ends were trimmed by 6 bases and 0 bases, with 8 bases remaining between them. CDR3 amino acids: CASSPTANYGYTF. The CDR3 nucleotides are TGTGCCAGCAGCCCGACAGCTAACTATGGCTACACCTTC.

The rearrangement links TRBV6-5 to TRBJ1-5; a possible D gene is TRBD1 (5 bases). CDR3 length: 15 residues. The germline CDR1 and CDR2 sequences are MNHEY and SVGAGI. V lost 6 bases and J 3 bases, leaving 15 bases between the germline ends. The DNA of the CDR3 is TGTGCCAGCAGCGCCGACAGAACCTTCAATCAGCCCCAGCATTTT. Its protein product is CASSADRTFNQPQHF.

This clone was seen once. The CDR3 DNA reads TGTGCCAGCAGCTTAGGTCCGGGGAATCAGCCCCAGCATTTT. Translated: CASSLGPGNQPQHF. V and J are TRBV11-2 and TRBJ1-5; no definite D call. Germline lookup yields CDR1 SGHAT and CDR2 FQNNGV. The CDR3 is made up of 14 amino acids. V gave up 1 base and J gave up 4 bases, with 8 bases separating them.

This sequence joins TRBV25-1 and TRBJ1-2; a possible D gene is TRBD1 (5 bases). V was clipped by 6 bases and J by 7 bases, with 12 bases between them. The CDR3 contains 12 residues. Germline loops: CDR1 MGHDK, CDR2 SYGVNS. The CDR3 sequence is CASSPPGGGYTF. The CDR3 DNA reads TGTGCCAGCAGCCCACCCGGGGGTGGCTACACCTTC.

This sequence joins TRBV7-2 and TRBJ2-2; the D gene is possibly TRBD2 (6 bases). The germline V gene has CDR1 SGHTA and CDR2 FQGNSA. CDR3 length: 13 amino acids. V gave up 5 bases and J gave up 6 bases, with 10 bases separating them. CDR3 region: CASSPTGAGELFF. CDR3 bases: TGTGCCAGCAGCCCGACGGGGGCCGGGGAGCTGTTTTTT.

This clone turned up a few times. J is TRBJ1-1 and V is TRBV7-2, with TRBD1 identical over 8 bases. Germline CDR1 is SGHTA and CDR2 is FQGNSA. The V and J ends lost 5 bases and 2 bases, in that order; junction bases with no gene match: 13. The CDR3 spans 17 residues. CDR3 region: CASSPQPGQGANTEAFF. DNA for the CDR3: TGTGCCAGCAGCCCTCAGCCGGGGCAGGGGGCAAACACTGAAGCTTTCTTT.

As regards this clone: Within the sample, other DNA sequences also encode this same CDR3. V usage is TRBV11-2 and J usage is TRBJ2-7; D may be TRBD1 (5 bases). CDR1 is SGHAT, CDR2 FQNNGV, per germline. Trimming left V 1 base short and J 4 bases short, with 11 bases between. The CDR3 has 14 residues. The DNA for the CDR3 is TGTGCCAGCAGCTTAGGCACAGGCAGTTACGAGCAGTACTTC. Translating gives CASSLGTGSYEQYF.

V usage is TRBV6-5 and J usage is TRBJ1-1; a weak D match, TRBD1 (5 bases). The germline V and J ends were trimmed by 2 bases and 3 bases, with 7 bases remaining between them. The CDR3 contains 13 residues. Germline values: CDR1 MNHEY, CDR2 SVGAGI. CDR3 protein: CASSYTQDTEAFF. The CDR3 coding sequence is TGTGCCAGCAGTTACACACAGGACACTGAAGCTTTCTTT.

The rearrangement links TRBV4-1 to TRBJ2-5; 14 bases line up with TRBD2. This CDR3 has 15 residues. Trimming took 3 bases from V and 3 from J; bases not matched to a gene: 0. Germline CDR1 and CDR2: MGHRA and YSYEKL. CDR3 DNA sequence: TGCGCCAGCAGCCAGGGACTAGCGGGGGAAGAGACCCAGTACTTC. Translating gives CASSQGLAGEETQYF.

The sample holds one count of this clone. The chain has TRBV7-6 and TRBJ1-5; 7 nucleotides align to TRBD1. Unmatched junction bases numbered 9, after V lost 5 bases and J lost 5 bases. This CDR3 has 15 amino acids. Germline V gene sequence: CDR1 SGHVS, CDR2 FNYEAQ. DNA for the CDR3: TGTGCCAGCAGCATCGACAGGGTCCCCCATCAGCCCCAGCATTTT. It encodes CASSIDRVPHQPQHF.

V is TRBV20-1 and J is TRBJ2-7; perhaps TRBD1 as D (6 bases). CDR1 and CDR2 from the germline V gene are DFQATT and SNEGSKA (reference sequence). The ends were cut back, 3 bases at V and 3 bases at J, with 27 bases in the middle. CDR3 length equals 18 residues. The CDR3 reads CSASGYSGTSKSDYEQYF. CDR3 bases: TGCAGTGCTAGTGGATACTCCGGGACATCCAAGTCAGACTACGAGCAGTACTTC.

The chain is built from TRBV7-9 and TRBJ1-1; a weak D match, TRBD1 (6 bases). With 4 bases removed from V and 0 bases from J, the gap between germline ends came to 15 bases. The V gene's germline CDR1 is SEHNR and CDR2 FQNEAQ (reference sequence). The CDR3 is 16 amino acids. CDR3: CASSSRDTFMNTEAFF. CDR3 nucleotides: TGTGCCAGCAGCTCCCGGGACACCTTTATGAACACTGAAGCTTTCTTT. Drawing the rest from reference TRBV7-9 and TRBJ1-1, the complete variable domain is DTGVSQNPRHKITKRGQNVTFRCDPISEHNRLYWYRQTLGQGPEFLTYFQNEAQLEKSRLLSDRFSAERPKGSFSTLEIQRTEQGDSAMYLCASSSRDTFMNTEAFFGQGTRLTVV.

A word on this clone: One base away lies a much larger clone, so this may be a sequencing read error. J is TRBJ1-5 and V is TRBV13; 8 nucleotides agree with TRBD1. Germline V gene data show CDR1 as PRHDT and CDR2 as FYEKMQ (reference sequence). V trimming: 0 bases; J trimming: 6 bases; junction bases outside the gene matches: 1. This CDR3 region has 14 residues. In DNA form, the CDR3 reads TGTGCCAGCAGCTTAGGACAGGGGGGTCAGCCCCAGCATTTT. Protein: CASSLGQGGQPQHF.

J is TRBJ1-6 and V is TRBV5-1, with 7 bases that match TRBD1. J was trimmed by 7 bases and V by 3 bases; bases with no gene match: 7. In germline, CDR1 is SGHRS, CDR2 YFSETQ. The CDR3 contains 15 residues. Here the CDR3 reads CASSWNRGLNSPLHF. CDR3 sequence (DNA): TGCGCCAGCAGCTGGAACAGGGGCCTAAATTCACCCCTCCACTTT.

This chain connects TRBV19 to TRBJ2-7; TRBD2 might be the D (6 bases). The V end was cut by 4 bases, the J end by 3 bases, with 19 bases between. The CDR3 is 16 amino acids. Per the germline V gene, CDR1 is LNHDA and CDR2 is SQIVND (reference sequence). CDR3 protein: CASSTNPGLGGYEQYF. The CDR3 DNA is TGTGCCAGTAGTACCAACCCCGGACTGGGAGGCTACGAGCAGTACTTC. The complete variable domain, with remaining parts taken from reference TRBV19 and TRBJ2-7, reads DGGITQSPKYLFRKEGQNVTLSCEQNLNHDAMYWYRQDPGQGLRLIYYSQIVNDFQKGDIAEGYSVSREKKESFPLTVTSAQKNPTAFYLCASSTNPGLGGYEQYFGPGTRLTVT.

The genes are TRBV7-8 and TRBJ2-3; D is unclear. V was shortened by 5 bases and J by 8 bases, with 11 bases between the two germline ends. The CDR3 is made up of 12 amino acids. Germline V lookup: CDR1 SGHVS, CDR2 FQNEAQ. CDR3 coding DNA: TGTGCCAGCAGCCCAGATTCAACTACGCAGTATTTT. It specifies CASSPDSTTQYF.

This rearrangement joins TRBV12-3 or TRBV12-4 to TRBJ2-1, with 7 bases lining up with TRBD2. The V gene end was trimmed by 5 bases and the J gene end by 5 bases; junction bases not matched to a gene: 0. The CDR3 has 12 amino acids. The CDR3 DNA is TGTGCCAGCAGTAGCGGGGACAATGAGCAGTTCTTC. Amino acids: CASSSGDNEQFF.

The chain links TRBV19 to TRBJ1-3; D gene ambiguous. V lost 4 bases and J 5 bases, leaving 12 bases between the germline ends. The CDR3 consists of 14 residues. Germline V gene lookup returns CDR1 LNHDA and CDR2 SQIVND (reference sequence). The CDR3 region is CASSTGFNRNTIYF. The DNA of the CDR3 is TGTGCCAGTAGTACGGGTTTCAATAGAAACACCATATATTTT.

The rearrangement links TRBV3-1 (or the pseudogene TRBV3-2) to TRBJ2-5; D uncertain. V gave up 4 bases and J gave up 3 bases, with 9 bases separating them. CDR1 is LGHDT and CDR2 is YNNKEL in the germline V gene (reference sequence). The CDR3 is made up of 13 amino acids. In DNA form, the CDR3 reads TGTGCCAGCAGCCGACAAGTGGAAGAGACCCAGTACTTC. Translating it yields CASSRQVEETQYF.

The chain combines TRBV20-1 with TRBJ2-3, with D perhaps matching TRBD2 (7 bases). CDR3 length equals 22 residues. Germline V gene lookup returns CDR1 DFQATT and CDR2 SNEGSKA (reference sequence). V lost 3 bases, J lost 6 bases, and 40 bases lay in between. CDR3 sequence reads: CSASTIVHRGAIVPLSPDTQYF. In DNA form, the CDR3 reads TGCAGTGCTAGTACCATCGTACACCGGGGGGCCATTGTACCCCTTAGTCCCGATACGCAGTATTTT.

This chain uses TRBV4-1 with TRBJ1-1; weak D call: TRBD1 (5 bases). Germline CDR1 MGHRA, CDR2 YSYEKL. V was clipped by 1 base and J by 8 bases, with 11 bases between them. The CDR3 runs 13 residues. The CDR3 spells CASSQAQGREAFF. The CDR3 DNA reads as TGCGCCAGCAGCCAAGCTCAGGGCCGGGAAGCTTTCTTT.

The chain couples TRBV9 to TRBJ1-1; the match to TRBD1 covers 8 bases. V shed 4 bases, J shed 5 bases, and the junction held 10 bases outside the gene matches. CDR1 is SGDLS, CDR2 YYNGEE, per germline. The CDR3 is 15 amino acids. The chain's CDR3 is CASSPRQGIGTEAFF. DNA of the CDR3: TGTGCCAGCAGCCCGAGACAGGGGATTGGGACTGAAGCTTTCTTT.

The V gene is TRBV5-1, the J gene TRBJ1-2; 7 bases agree with TRBD1. The CDR3 is made up of 13 amino acids. Trimming took 6 bases from V and 5 from J; bases not matched to a gene: 7. Per germline, CDR1 SGHRS and CDR2 YFSETQ. The CDR3 reads CASTDRVEYGYTF. The CDR3 region has the DNA TGCGCCAGCACTGACAGGGTCGAGTATGGCTACACCTTC.

The chain recombines TRBV11-3 with TRBJ1-6, with 8 bases that match TRBD1. Looked up from germline, CDR1 is SGHNT and CDR2 is YENEEA. The CDR3 extends over 14 amino acids. V trimming: 5 bases; J trimming: 9 bases; junction bases outside the gene matches: 6. The CDR3 spells CASSTGQEGSPLHF. CDR3 in DNA: TGTGCCAGCAGCACGGGACAGGAGGGTTCACCCCTCCACTTT. The full variable domain, its missing parts supplied by reference TRBV11-3 and TRBJ1-6, is EAGVVQSPRYKIIEKKQPVAFWCNPISGHNTLYWYLQNLGQGPELLIRYENEEAVDDSQLPKDRFSAERLKGVDSTLKIQPAELGDSAVYLCASSTGQEGSPLHFGNGTRLTVT.

The chain couples TRBV4-3 to TRBJ1-2; TRBD1 aligns across 9 bases. Looked up from germline, CDR1 is LGHNA and CDR2 is YSLEER. The CDR3 runs 16 residues. V lost 0 bases, J lost 8 bases, and 10 bases stayed unmatched. CDR3 sequence: CASSQDGTGPLEGYTF. CDR3 sequence (DNA): TGCGCCAGCAGCCAAGATGGGACAGGGCCCTTGGAGGGCTACACCTTC.